This T cell receptor beta chain was retrieved from a study of cytomegalovirus exposure and HLA in healthy donors. Study-level results: What TCR beta sequences reportedly achieved was accurate prediction of HLA-A and HLA-B alleles in most subjects.

Regarding this clone: Its antigen is unidentified. Compared with germline, one end of the junction differs, possibly owing to a read error. Different DNA sequences within this sample yield the same CDR3.

PCR primers comprised 60 Vbeta and 13 Jbeta primers. Method: immunoSEQ multiplex PCR; TCRdb's copy keeps in-frame clones and lacks some. The sample lists 120,000 to 150,000 clones, 80% seen once, with about 4.7% in the top ten. Germline CDR1 reads ENHRY; CDR2 reads SYGVKD. The CDR3 has 13 amino acids. The sequencing sample was made of PBMCs. This receptor was obtained from a male donor in good health and CMV-seronegative. This rearrangement joins TRBV10-3 to TRBJ1-4; no reliable D call. CDR3 region: CAIRVSTNEKLFF. CDR3 nucleotide sequence: TGTGCCATCAGGGTCAGTACTAATGAAAAACTGTTTTTC.